These 16 T cell receptor beta chains were sequenced from one sample in a study of read filtering for tumor transcriptome and immune sequencing. Molecular barcoded adaptors covering alpha/delta and beta/gamma chains were used on roughly 400 ng RNA. TCRdb re-called the reads through MiXCR, storing one row per CDR3 protein. Of 30,000 to 40,000 distinct CDR3 sequences listed, less than 15% are singletons. What was sequenced was a population of CD138-negative cells sorted from bone marrow. Receptors were obtained from a donor aged 40 or older with multiple myeloma.

This clonotype appeared many times. V usage is TRBV20-1 and J usage is TRBJ2-5, with 12 bases identical to TRBD1. This CDR3 has 14 amino acids. From germline, CDR1 is DFQATT and CDR2 SNEGSKA (reference sequence). CDR3 protein: CHCRMGQGAETQYF. For the CDR3, the DNA is TGCCACTGCCGAATGGGACAGGGGGCAGAGACCCAGTACTTC.

This clonotype was found many times. The DNA of the CDR3 is TGTGCTAGTGGTTTGACCGTCGTGGAGGGAATGAACACTGAAGCTTTCTTT. This encodes CASGLTVVEGMNTEAFF. V is TRBV12-5 and J is TRBJ1-1, with D hard to call. The ends were cut back, 2 bases at V and 0 bases at J, with 16 bases in the middle. The V gene's germline CDR1 is LGHNT and CDR2 FRNRAP. The CDR3 extends over 17 amino acids.

The table lists this clonotype with many counts. The CDR3 here is CAISDRAGTEAFF. The CDR3 nucleotides are TGTGCCATCAGTGACAGGGCGGGCACTGAAGCTTTCTTT. The chain carries TRBV10-3 and TRBJ1-1, with D perhaps matching TRBD1 (5 bases). Trimming stripped 3 bases from V and 4 bases from J, with 9 bases between. This CDR3 is 13 amino acids long. CDR1 and CDR2 from the germline V gene are ENHRY and SYGVKD.

This clonotype showed up just a few times. With a far larger clone one base away, a read error is the likely cause. The chain links TRBV6-5 to TRBJ1-5; maybe TRBD1 (6 bases). CDR1 is MNHEY, CDR2 SVGAGI, per germline. The CDR3 loop spans 13 amino acids. The CDR3 sequence is CASAYRDNQPRHF. DNA of the CDR3: TGTGCCAGCGCCTACAGGGACAATCAGCCCCGGCATTTT.

This clonotype was detected only a few times. This chain joins TRBV20-1 and TRBJ1-1, with a tentative D call TRBD1 (5 bases). This CDR3 has 12 residues. With 6 bases removed from V and 6 bases from J, the gap between germline ends came to 14 bases. The germline V gene has CDR1 DFQATT and CDR2 SNEGSKA (reference sequence). The CDR3 DNA sequence: TGCAGTGCAACCAGGGTAGGGGCTGAAGCTTTCTTT. It codes for CSATRVGAEAFF.

This clonotype was seen ten or more times. As DNA, the CDR3 is TGTGCCAGCAGGGAAGAACTAGCGGGGGGTACGGAGACCCAGTACTTC. Its protein product is CASREELAGGTETQYF. The chain is built from TRBV28 and TRBJ2-5, with TRBD2 matching 12 bases. The J segment lost 5 bases and the V segment lost 6 bases, leaving 10 bases of the junction unmatched. The CDR3 extends over 16 amino acids. Germline V lookup: CDR1 MDHEN, CDR2 SYDVKM.

This clonotype was seen at least ten times. The V and J genes are TRBV19 and TRBJ1-5, with D unresolved. The CDR3 spans 12 residues. Trimming shortened V by 7 bases and J by 4 bases, and 8 bases separated the two germline ends. Germline loops: CDR1 LNHDA, CDR2 SQIVND (reference sequence). CDR3 sequence reads: CASMVRNQPQHF. The CDR3 coding sequence is TGTGCCAGTATGGTCCGGAATCAGCCCCAGCATTTT.

This clonotype was counted many times. The chain joins TRBV5-1 to TRBJ2-1; 10 nucleotides align to TRBD2. The V gene's germline CDR1 is SGHRS and CDR2 YFSETQ. The CDR3 runs 16 residues. The V gene end was trimmed by 0 bases and the J gene end by 5 bases; junction bases not matched to a gene: 5. Written as DNA, the CDR3 is TGCGCCAGCAGCTTGGAGGGTAGCGGGGGGAACAATGAGCAGTTCTTC. Its translation: CASSLEGSGGNNEQFF.

There are many counts of this clonotype. The chain links TRBV5-5 to TRBJ1-4; 7 positions agree with TRBD1. The CDR3 sequence is 16 residues long. The germline gives CDR1 SGHKS, CDR2 YYEKEE (reference sequence). J was trimmed by 0 bases and V by 5 bases; bases with no gene match: 7. In nucleotides, the CDR3 is TGTGCCAGCAGACCCGGACAGGTGGCAACTAATGAAAAACTGTTTTTT. This codes for CASRPGQVATNEKLFF.

The chain joins TRBV11-2 to TRBJ1-1; the D gene is possibly TRBD1 (5 bases). Germline CDR1 reads SGHAT; CDR2 reads FQNNGV. This CDR3 region has 13 residues. V lost 0 bases to trimming and J lost 8 bases, with 10 bases between them. CDR3 in amino acids: CASSLDPRQEAFF. CDR3 nucleotides: TGTGCCAGCAGCTTAGATCCCCGACAGGAAGCTTTCTTT.

Many counts were recorded for this clonotype. The genes are TRBV6-5 and TRBJ1-1; maybe TRBD1 (6 bases). Between the trimmed V and J ends, which lost 2 bases and 1 base, there was a span of 20 bases. The CDR3 has 18 residues. Germline CDR1 and CDR2: MNHEY and SVGAGI. The CDR3 bases are TGTGCCAGCAGTTACGTCGGAGGGGGGTTCCCCACGAACACTGAAGCTTTCTTT. This translates into CASSYVGGGFPTNTEAFF.

This clonotype was counted ten times or more. The V call is TRBV5-1, the J call TRBJ2-3; D is uncertain. This CDR3 is built from 15 residues. Trimming removed 2 bases at V and 4 bases at J, with 14 bases between. Germline-derived CDR1 and CDR2 are SGHRS and YFSETQ. Here the CDR3 reads CASSFGLGSADTQYF. DNA for the CDR3: TGCGCCAGCAGCTTTGGGCTGGGTTCCGCAGATACGCAGTATTTT.

A note on this clonotype: A much larger clone is a single base away; this may be a read error. The chain is built from TRBV20-1 and TRBJ2-7; tentatively, D is TRBD2 (5 bases). With 3 bases removed from V and 1 base from J, the gap between germline ends came to 16 bases. The germline V gene encodes CDR1 DFQATT and CDR2 SNEGSKA (reference sequence). The CDR3 extends over 15 amino acids. The CDR3 reads CSASEKSAASYEQYF. The CDR3 bases are TGCAGTGCTAGCGAGAAGTCAGCGGCTTCCTACGAGCAGTACTTC.

This clonotype has at least ten counts. The chain combines TRBV15 with TRBJ1-5; D not resolved. V lost 0 bases and J lost 5, with 14 bases in between. CDR3 length: 16 amino acids. Germline CDR1 is LNHNV and CDR2 is YYDKDF (reference sequence). Here the CDR3 DNA reads TGTGCCACCAGCAGAGAAATGCCGGGGAGGTATCAGCCCCAGCATTTT. Translating it yields CATSREMPGRYQPQHF.

This chain links TRBV4-1 with TRBJ2-2; the D gene is possibly TRBD1 (5 bases). This CDR3 is built from 17 residues. Germline CDR1 reads MGHRA; CDR2 reads YSYEKL. With 4 bases removed from V and 0 bases from J, the gap between germline ends came to 15 bases. As DNA, the CDR3 is TGCGCCAGCAGCCGATTACAGGTGGCGACGAACACCGGGGAGCTGTTTTTT. It yields the protein CASSRLQVATNTGELFF.

This clonotype was detected many times. The V and J genes are TRBV7-9 and TRBJ2-1; 9 bases agree with TRBD1. The germline gives CDR1 SEHNR, CDR2 FQNEAQ (reference sequence). The CDR3 consists of 16 residues. Trimming cost V 6 bases and J 7 bases; bases outside gene matches: 13. CDR3 sequence reads: CASSSPGTGSVNEQFF. DNA for the CDR3: TGTGCCAGCAGTTCCCCCGGGACAGGGTCAGTAAATGAGCAGTTCTTC.